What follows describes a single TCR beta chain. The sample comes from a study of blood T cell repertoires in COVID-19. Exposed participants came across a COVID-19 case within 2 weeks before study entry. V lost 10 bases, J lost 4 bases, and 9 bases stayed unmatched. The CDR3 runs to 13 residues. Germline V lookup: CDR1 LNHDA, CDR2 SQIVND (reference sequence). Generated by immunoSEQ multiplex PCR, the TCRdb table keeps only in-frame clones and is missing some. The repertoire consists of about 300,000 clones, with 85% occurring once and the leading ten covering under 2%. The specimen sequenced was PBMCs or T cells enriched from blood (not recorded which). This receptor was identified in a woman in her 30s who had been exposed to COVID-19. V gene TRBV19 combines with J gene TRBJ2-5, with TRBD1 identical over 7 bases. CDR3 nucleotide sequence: TGTGCCACCTCGACAGGGTTTATAGAGACCCAGTACTTC. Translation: CATSTGFIETQYF.